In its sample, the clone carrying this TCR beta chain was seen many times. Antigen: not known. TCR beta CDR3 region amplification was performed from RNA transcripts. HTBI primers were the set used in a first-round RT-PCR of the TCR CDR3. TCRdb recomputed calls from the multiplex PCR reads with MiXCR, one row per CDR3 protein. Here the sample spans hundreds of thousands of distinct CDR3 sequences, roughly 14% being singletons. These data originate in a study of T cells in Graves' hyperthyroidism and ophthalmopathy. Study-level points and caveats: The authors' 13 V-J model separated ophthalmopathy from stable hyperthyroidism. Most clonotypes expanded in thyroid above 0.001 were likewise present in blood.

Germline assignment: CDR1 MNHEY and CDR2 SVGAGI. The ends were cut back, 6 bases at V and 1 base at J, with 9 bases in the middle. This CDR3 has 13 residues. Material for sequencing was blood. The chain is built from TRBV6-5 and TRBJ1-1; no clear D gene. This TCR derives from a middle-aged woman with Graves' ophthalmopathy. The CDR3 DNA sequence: TGTGCCAGCAGACTCGACGGGAACACTGAAGCTTTCTTT. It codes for CASRLDGNTEAFF.